This T cell receptor (beta chain) was documented in a study of cytomegalovirus exposure and HLA in healthy donors. Profiled with immunoSEQ multiplex PCR; TCRdb holds only in-frame clones, not every one. The top ten hold under 0.9% of the sample, which has about 160,000 clones, roughly 96% seen once. The CDR3 is 14 residues long. J gave up 8 bases and V 3 bases, and 8 bases lay outside the gene matches. Germline CDR1 SGHRS, CDR2 YFSETQ. Sequencing was done on a sample of PBMCs. This clonotype was sampled from a young woman in good health and CMV-seronegative. The V call is TRBV5-1, the J call TRBJ1-2; 9 bases are shared with TRBD1. This CDR3 is CASSSRDRVRGYTF. CDR3 nucleotide sequence: TGCGCCAGCAGCTCGCGGGACAGGGTGAGAGGCTACACCTTC.